The T cell receptor (beta chain) described here comes from a study of T cells in Graves' hyperthyroidism and ophthalmopathy. Study in general: Peripheral blood was acquired at first diagnosis, ahead of any therapy whatsoever.

This clonotype was seen at least ten times. Antigen unknown. Study-wide results and limits: A model of 13 V-J pairs discriminated ophthalmopathy from stable hyperthyroidism.

Per germline, CDR1 KGHSH and CDR2 LQKENI. This CDR3 is 14 amino acids long. V trimming: 3 bases; J trimming: 2 bases; junction bases outside the gene matches: 4. Template material for amplifying TCR beta CDR3 regions consisted of RNA transcripts. RT-PCR in the first round (using the HTBI primer set) targeted the TCR CDR3. TCRdb reanalysed the multiplex PCR reads using MiXCR and keeps one entry per CDR3 protein. The data hold a few hundred thousand distinct CDR3 sequences, with around a sixth observed a single time. V gene TRBV18 combines with J gene TRBJ2-7, with 7 bases that match TRBD2. The TCR was taken from a young woman with Graves' hyperthyroidism that later progressed to Graves' ophthalmopathy. Sequencing used blood. CDR3 coding DNA: TGTGCCAGCTCACCGGGACTACCTACCTACGAGCAGTACTTC. It codes for CASSPGLPTYEQYF.